This is a list of T cell receptor beta chains from one sample in a study of cytomegalovirus exposure and HLA in healthy donors. Some clones are missing from TCRdb's copy, which holds only in-frame ones; the method was immunoSEQ multiplex PCR. The sample totals approximately 58,000 clones. The specimen sequenced was PBMCs. These receptors all come from a man aged 30 to 39 in good health and CMV-seropositive. CDR3s include the opening cysteine and the closing phenylalanine or tryptophan. A D gene is named only where the DNA matches it firmly.

TRBJ2-7	TRBV27	TRBD1	TGTGCCAGCAGTAGGGACAGGGGTGGCGAGCAGTACTTC	CASSRDRGGEQYF
TRBJ2-7	TRBV6-1	-	TGTGCCAGCAGCCCAGGGATCCACGCCTACGAGCAGTACTTC	CASSPGIHAYEQYF
TRBJ1-1	TRBV6-1	-	TGTGCCAGCAGTGACCCAGGGTTCCCTGAAGCTTTCTTT	CASSDPGFPEAFF
TRBJ2-7	TRBV9	-	TGTGCCAGCAGCGTGGACGGGGCCTACGAGCAGTACTTC	CASSVDGAYEQYF
TRBJ1-4	TRBV30	TRBD1	TGTGCCTGGAAGACAACAGGGGCCGTAAATGAAAAACTGTTTTTT	CAWKTTGAVNEKLFF
TRBJ2-7	TRBV6-1	-	TGTGCCAGCAGTGAGGGGACATCCGCCTACGAGCAGTACTTC	CASSEGTSAYEQYF
TRBJ2-3	TRBV6-6	-	TGTGCCAGCAGTTACGACATCGCTAGCACAGATACGCAGTATTTT	CASSYDIASTDTQYF
TRBJ1-4	TRBV19	-	TGTGCCAGCGCTCCGGGAAGGGCGGGGGAAAAACTGTTTTTT	CASAPGRAGEKLFF
TRBJ2-5	TRBV9	TRBD2	TGTGCCAGCAGCGTAGGAATGGCGGGGGGGCGACGAGAGACCCAGTACTTC	CASSVGMAGGRRETQYF
TRBJ2-1	TRBV5-1	-	TGCGCCAGCAGCCTGACCACTAGCTCCGACAATGAGCAGTTCTTC	CASSLTTSSDNEQFF
TRBJ1-5	TRBV4-2	TRBD1	TGTGCCAGCAGCCAAGAACAGGGGAGAGAGCAGCCCCAGCATTTT	CASSQEQGREQPQHF
TRBJ2-1	TRBV7-9	TRBD2	TGTGCCAGCCGAATGGGACTAGCGGGAAGGTCCTACAATGAGCAGTTCTTC	CASRMGLAGRSYNEQFF
TRBJ1-1	TRBV5-1	-	TGCGCCAGCAGCTTAGGCACAGGGCCCAACACTGAAGCTTTCTTT	CASSLGTGPNTEAFF
TRBJ2-5	TRBV30	-	TGTGCCTGGAGTGTACATGGGGGGGAGACCCAGTACTTC	CAWSVHGGETQYF
TRBJ2-2	TRBV6-1	TRBD2	TGTGCCAGCAGTGCCCCCGGGACTAGCGGGAGGGCCGGGGAGCTGTTTTTT	CASSAPGTSGRAGELFF
TRBJ2-5	TRBV11-1	TRBD2	TGTGCCAGCAGCCTCGGTTGGGCTAGCGGGCGCCAAGAGACCCAGTACTTC	CASSLGWASGRQETQYF
TRBJ1-2	TRBV10-3	TRBD1	TGTGCCATCAGGCAACAGGGGGCGGGGGGCTACACCTTC	CAIRQQGAGGYTF
TRBJ2-6	TRBV6-1	-	TGTGCCAGCAGTGAATACGGGAAATCCGGGGCCAACGTCCTGACTTTC	CASSEYGKSGANVLTF
TRBJ1-2	TRBV2	TRBD1	TGTGCCAGCCGACGTCAGGACAGGGCCGGCTACACCTTC	CASRRQDRAGYTF
TRBJ2-4	TRBV6-5	TRBD2	TGTGCCAGCAGTTCACGACCGGGACTAGAGTATCAGTACTTC	CASSSRPGLEYQYF
TRBJ1-1	TRBV28	TRBD1	TGTGCCAGCAGTTGGGAGGGACAGGTGAACACTGAAGCTTTCTTT	CASSWEGQVNTEAFF
TRBJ2-1	TRBV19	-	TGTGCCAGTAGACATCAGAACAATGAGCAGTTCTTC	CASRHQNNEQFF
TRBJ2-2	TRBV6-5	-	TGTGCCAGCTCCCTATCGAACACCGGGGAGCTGTTTTTT	CASSLSNTGELFF
TRBJ2-5	TRBV19	TRBD2	TGTGCCAGTAGTATTAGTTCGGGGGGGCATGGGGAGACCCAGTACTTC	CASSISSGGHGETQYF
TRBJ2-7	TRBV7-6	TRBD2	TGTGCCAGCAGCTTAGAGCTAGCGGGAGGAAAGTACGAGCAGTACTTC	CASSLELAGGKYEQYF
TRBJ2-5	TRBV4-1	-	TGCGCCAGCAGCCAAGGGCGCCTTGGACTCCCCGTAGGGAGCCAGTACTTC	CASSQGRLGLPVGSQYF
TRBJ2-1	TRBV5-4	-	TGTGCCAGCAGCTTGGGTGTGTCTGGGAGCTCCTACAATGAGCAGTTCTTC	CASSLGVSGSSYNEQFF
TRBJ2-1	TRBV13	-	TGTGCCAGCAGCGGAAACGGAGTCCGATCTTACAATGAGCAGTTCTTC	CASSGNGVRSYNEQFF
TRBJ2-5	TRBV7-9	TRBD2	TGTGCCAGCAGCGGCCCGGGACTAGGGGAGACCCAGTACTTC	CASSGPGLGETQYF
TRBJ2-5	TRBV4-2	-	TGTGCCAGCAGCCCAGACAAGTACCAAGAGAACCAGTACTTC	CASSPDKYQENQYF
TRBJ2-2	TRBV11-3	TRBD1	TGTGCCAGCAGCCCGGGACAGGGTGCCACCGGGGAGCTGTTTTTT	CASSPGQGATGELFF
TRBJ2-7	TRBV5-1	TRBD2	TGCGCCAGCAGCTTGGATATAGCGGGAGGGAGGCCCAACGAGCAGTACTTC	CASSLDIAGGRPNEQYF
TRBJ1-6	TRBV5-1	-	TGCGCCAGCAGCTTGTTAACAGAGAATTCACCCCTCCACTTT	CASSLLTENSPLHF
TRBJ2-1	TRBV19	-	TGTGCCAGTAGAGCAGAACAGGGCCGCCGAACAAGCGATGAGCAGTTCTTC	CASRAEQGRRTSDEQFF
TRBJ2-5	TRBV5-1	-	TGCGCCAGCAGCTTGGCCCAGCCGGGGGAGACCCAGTACTTC	CASSLAQPGETQYF
TRBJ1-6	TRBV5-8	TRBD1	TGTGCCAGCAGCGTGATAATGGACAGGGGTTGGAATTCACCCCTCCACTTT	CASSVIMDRGWNSPLHF
TRBJ1-2	TRBV9	TRBD1	TGTGCCAGCAGATTATCCGGGACAGGGTCGGTTTTGACGGTTGTCTATGGCTACACCTTC	CASRLSGTGSVLTVVYGYTF
TRBJ2-3	TRBV6-1	-	TGTGCCAGCAGTGAATCGGCTAGCGCTAGCACAGATACGCAGTATTTT	CASSESASASTDTQYF
TRBJ2-1	TRBV7-9	-	TGTGCCAGCAGTCTCACTAGCTTCTTATCCAATGAGCAGTTCTTC	CASSLTSFLSNEQFF
TRBJ2-1	TRBV7-3	TRBD2	TGTGCCAGCAGCTTAACGGGTCCGAGACTAGCGGGGCAAATTTACAATGAGCAGTTCTTC	CASSLTGPRLAGQIYNEQFF
TRBJ2-5	TRBV5-1	-	TGCGCCAGCAGCTCCGCCTCAGGTCAAGAGACCCAGTACTTC	CASSSASGQETQYF
TRBJ1-1	TRBV9	TRBD1	TGTGCCAGCAGCGCCCAACCCTCGGGACAGGGGGCGCTCGGCACTGAAGCTTTCTTT	CASSAQPSGQGALGTEAFF
TRBJ1-1	TRBV4-1	-	TGCGCCAGCAGCCAAGATTGGGTGGAGGTCGACACTGAAGATTTCTTT	CASSQDWVEVDTEDFF
TRBJ1-5	TRBV7-9	TRBD1	TGTGCCAGCAGCCGGACAGGGAGAAATCAGCCCCAGCATTTT	CASSRTGRNQPQHF
TRBJ1-4	TRBV30	TRBD1	TGTGCCTGGAGTGGGGGACAGCCTAATGAAAAACTGTTTTTT	CAWSGGQPNEKLFF
TRBJ1-1	TRBV9	-	TGTGCCAGCAGCGTAGACGGAGTGAACACTGAAGCTTTCTTT	CASSVDGVNTEAFF
TRBJ2-5	TRBV6-5	TRBD2	TGTGCCAGCAGTCAGCGGGGGCTGGGAGAGACCCAGTACTTC	CASSQRGLGETQYF
TRBJ2-5	TRBV19	TRBD1	TGTGCCAGTAGTCCCGGACAGGGGGCGCGTGAGCAGTACTTC	CASSPGQGAREQYF
TRBJ2-7	TRBV11-3	TRBD1	TGTGCCAGCAGCTCCGACAGGGGGTTCTCCTACGAGCAGTACTTC	CASSSDRGFSYEQYF
TRBJ2-1	TRBV18	-	TGTGCCAGCTCACTTATGTATAATGAGCAGTTCTTC	CASSLMYNEQFF
TRBJ2-7	TRBV9	TRBD1	TGTGCCAGCAGCGAATCAGGGACAGGGGGCAAAGACGAGCAGTACTTC	CASSESGTGGKDEQYF
TRBJ1-1	TRBV5-1	-	TGCGCCAGCAGCTTGGCTGAGACAGCGAACACTGAAGCTTTCTTT	CASSLAETANTEAFF
TRBJ1-1	TRBV27	-	TGTGCCAGCAGTTCGTTAATGGGCGCGAACACTGAAGCTTTCTTT	CASSSLMGANTEAFF
TRBJ1-2	TRBV30	TRBD1	TGTGCCTGGAGCGCCATGTACCGGGACAGGGGGCGTAACTATGGCTACACCTTC	CAWSAMYRDRGRNYGYTF
TRBJ1-6	TRBV7-6	-	TGTGCCAGCAGCCCCTTCGGGGGGGCCCTTCTCCCCCTCCACTTT	CASSPFGGALLPLHF
TRBJ2-7	TRBV6-6	TRBD2	TGTGCCAGCAGTTTAGCGGGACGACTGGTAACCTACGAGCAGTACTTC	CASSLAGRLVTYEQYF